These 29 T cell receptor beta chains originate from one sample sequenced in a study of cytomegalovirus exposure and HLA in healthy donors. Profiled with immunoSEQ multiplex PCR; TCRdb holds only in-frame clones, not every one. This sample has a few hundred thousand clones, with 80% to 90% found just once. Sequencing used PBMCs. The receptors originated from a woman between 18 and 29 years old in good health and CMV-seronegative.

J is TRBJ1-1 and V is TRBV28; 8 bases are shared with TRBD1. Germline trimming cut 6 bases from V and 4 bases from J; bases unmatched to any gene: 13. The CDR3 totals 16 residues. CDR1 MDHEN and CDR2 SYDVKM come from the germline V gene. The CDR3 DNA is TGTGCCAGCAGGGGTCTACAGGGGGGTCGGAGCACTGAAGCTTTCTTT. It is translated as CASRGLQGGRSTEAFF. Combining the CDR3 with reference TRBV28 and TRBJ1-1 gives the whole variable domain DVKVTQSSRYLVKRTGEKVFLECVQDMDHENMFWYRQDPGLGLRLIYFSYDVKMKEKGDIPEGYSVSREKKERFSLILESASTNQTSMYLCASRGLQGGRSTEAFFGQGTRLTVV.

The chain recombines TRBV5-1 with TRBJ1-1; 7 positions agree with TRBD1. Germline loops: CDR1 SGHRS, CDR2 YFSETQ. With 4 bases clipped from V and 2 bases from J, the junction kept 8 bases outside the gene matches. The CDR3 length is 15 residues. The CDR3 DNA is TGCGCCAGCAGCCAAGAGGGGGCACAAAACACTGAAGCTTTCTTT. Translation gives CASSQEGAQNTEAFF.

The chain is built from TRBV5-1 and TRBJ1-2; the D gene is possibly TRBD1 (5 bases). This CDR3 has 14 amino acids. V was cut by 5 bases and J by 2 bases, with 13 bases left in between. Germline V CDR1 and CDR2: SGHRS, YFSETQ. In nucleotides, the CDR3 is TGCGCCAGCAGTCAGGGACTCTCCAACTATGGCTACACCTTC. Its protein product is CASSQGLSNYGYTF.

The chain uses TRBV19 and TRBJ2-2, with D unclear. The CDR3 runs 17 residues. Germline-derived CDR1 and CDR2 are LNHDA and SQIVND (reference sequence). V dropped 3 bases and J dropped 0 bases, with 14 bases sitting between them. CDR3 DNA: TGTGCCAGTAGTATGTATAGCAGCCTTGCGAACACCGGGGAGCTGTTTTTT. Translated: CASSMYSSLANTGELFF. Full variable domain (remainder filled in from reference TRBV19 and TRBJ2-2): DGGITQSPKYLFRKEGQNVTLSCEQNLNHDAMYWYRQDPGQGLRLIYYSQIVNDFQKGDIAEGYSVSREKKESFPLTVTSAQKNPTAFYLCASSMYSSLANTGELFFGEGSRLTVL.

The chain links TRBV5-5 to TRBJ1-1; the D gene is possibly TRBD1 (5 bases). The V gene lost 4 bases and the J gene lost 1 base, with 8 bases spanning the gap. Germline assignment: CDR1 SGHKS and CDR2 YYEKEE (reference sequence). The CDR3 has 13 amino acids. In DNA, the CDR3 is TGTGCCAGCAGCAGACAGCCGAACACTGAAGCTTTCTTT. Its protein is CASSRQPNTEAFF.

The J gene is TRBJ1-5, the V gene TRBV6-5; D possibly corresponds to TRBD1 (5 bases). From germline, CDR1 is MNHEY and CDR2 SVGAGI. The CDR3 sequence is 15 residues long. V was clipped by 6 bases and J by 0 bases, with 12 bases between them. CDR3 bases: TGTGCCAGCAGCCCAGACAGAAATAGCAATCAGCCCCAGCATTTT. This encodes CASSPDRNSNQPQHF.

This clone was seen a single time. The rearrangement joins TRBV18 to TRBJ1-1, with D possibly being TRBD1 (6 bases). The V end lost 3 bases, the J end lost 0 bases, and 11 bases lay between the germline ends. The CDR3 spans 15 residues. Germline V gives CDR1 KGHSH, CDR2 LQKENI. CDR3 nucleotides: TGTGCCAGCTCACCGCGGGGGCTGATGAACACTGAAGCTTTCTTT. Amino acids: CASSPRGLMNTEAFF.

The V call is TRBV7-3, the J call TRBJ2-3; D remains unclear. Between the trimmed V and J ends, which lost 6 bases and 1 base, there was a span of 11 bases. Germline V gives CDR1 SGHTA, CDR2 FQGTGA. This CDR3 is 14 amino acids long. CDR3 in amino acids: CASSPQTGTDTQYF. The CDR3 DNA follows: TGTGCCAGCAGTCCCCAAACGGGCACAGATACGCAGTATTTT.

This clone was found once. In DNA, the CDR3 is TGCAGCATCCGGGACAGGGGGAATTCCTACGAGCAGTACTTC. Its translation: CSIRDRGNSYEQYF. The rearrangement links TRBV29-1 to TRBJ2-7; TRBD1 matches at 11 bases. This CDR3 contains 14 residues. Germline CDR1 reads SQVTM; CDR2 reads ANQGSEA. V lost 8 bases, J lost 1 base, and 7 bases stayed unmatched.

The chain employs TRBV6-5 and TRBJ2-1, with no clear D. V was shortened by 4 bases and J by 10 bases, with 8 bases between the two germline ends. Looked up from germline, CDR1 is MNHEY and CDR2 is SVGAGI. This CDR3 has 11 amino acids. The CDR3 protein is CASSSFGEQFF. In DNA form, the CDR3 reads TGTGCCAGCAGTTCCTTCGGGGAGCAGTTCTTC.

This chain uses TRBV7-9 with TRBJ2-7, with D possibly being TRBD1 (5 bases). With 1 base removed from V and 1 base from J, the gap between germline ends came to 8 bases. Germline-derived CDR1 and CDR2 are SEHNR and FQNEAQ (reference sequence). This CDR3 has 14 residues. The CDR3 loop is CASSLDRPSYEQYF. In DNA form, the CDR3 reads TGTGCCAGCAGCTTAGACAGGCCGTCCTACGAGCAGTACTTC. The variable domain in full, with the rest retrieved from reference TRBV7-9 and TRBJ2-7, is DTGVSQNPRHKITKRGQNVTFRCDPISEHNRLYWYRQTLGQGPEFLTYFQNEAQLEKSRLLSDRFSAERPKGSFSTLEIQRTEQGDSAMYLCASSLDRPSYEQYFGPGTRLTVT.

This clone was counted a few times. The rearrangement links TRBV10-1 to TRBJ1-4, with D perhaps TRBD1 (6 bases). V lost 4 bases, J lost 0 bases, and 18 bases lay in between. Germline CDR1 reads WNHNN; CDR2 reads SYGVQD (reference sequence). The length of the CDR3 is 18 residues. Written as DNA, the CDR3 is TGCGCCAGCAGTGGAGGCCTGGACAGCCTTGCAACTAATGAAAAACTGTTTTTT. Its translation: CASSGGLDSLATNEKLFF.

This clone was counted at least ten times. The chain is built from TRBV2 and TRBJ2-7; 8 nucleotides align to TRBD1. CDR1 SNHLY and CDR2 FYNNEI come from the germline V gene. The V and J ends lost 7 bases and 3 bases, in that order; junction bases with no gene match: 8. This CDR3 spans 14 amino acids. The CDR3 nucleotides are TGTGCCAGCACCGCAGACAGGGGCAACTACGAGCAGTACTTC. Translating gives CASTADRGNYEQYF. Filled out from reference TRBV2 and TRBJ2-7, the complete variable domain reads EPEVTQTPSHQVTQMGQEVILRCVPISNHLYFYWYRQILGQKVEFLVSFYNNEISEKSEIFDDQFSVERPDGSNFTLKIRSTKLEDSAMYFCASTADRGNYEQYFGPGTRLTVT.

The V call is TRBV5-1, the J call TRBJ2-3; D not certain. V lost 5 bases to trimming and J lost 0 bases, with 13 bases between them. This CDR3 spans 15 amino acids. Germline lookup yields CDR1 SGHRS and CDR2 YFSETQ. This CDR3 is CASRPGGVSTDTQYF. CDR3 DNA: TGCGCCAGCAGGCCCGGCGGAGTCAGCACAGATACGCAGTATTTT.

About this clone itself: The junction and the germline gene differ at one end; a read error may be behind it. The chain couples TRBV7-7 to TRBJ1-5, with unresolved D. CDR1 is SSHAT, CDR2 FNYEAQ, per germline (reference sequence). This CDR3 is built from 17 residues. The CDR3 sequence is CASSLDGGDPINQPQHF. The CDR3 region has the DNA TGTGCTAGCAGCTTAGATGGCGGCGACCCTATTAATCAGCCCCAGCATTTT.

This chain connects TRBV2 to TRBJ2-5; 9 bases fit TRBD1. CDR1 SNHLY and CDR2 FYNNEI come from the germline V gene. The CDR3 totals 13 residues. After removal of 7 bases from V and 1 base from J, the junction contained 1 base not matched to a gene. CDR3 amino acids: CASMGQGQETQYF. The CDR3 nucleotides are TGTGCCAGCATGGGACAGGGCCAAGAGACCCAGTACTTC.

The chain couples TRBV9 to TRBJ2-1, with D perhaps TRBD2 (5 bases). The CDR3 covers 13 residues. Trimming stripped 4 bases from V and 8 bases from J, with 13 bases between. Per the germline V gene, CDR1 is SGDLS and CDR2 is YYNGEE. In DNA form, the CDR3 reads TGTGCCAGCAGCCCCAGCCCAGCGGATGAGCAGTTCTTC. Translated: CASSPSPADEQFF.

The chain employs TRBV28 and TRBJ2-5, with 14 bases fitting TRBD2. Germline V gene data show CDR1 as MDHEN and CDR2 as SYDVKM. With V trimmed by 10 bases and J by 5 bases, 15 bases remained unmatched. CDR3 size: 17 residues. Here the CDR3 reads CATKLPGLAGAGETQYF. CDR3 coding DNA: TGTGCCACCAAGCTACCGGGACTAGCGGGAGCTGGGGAGACCCAGTACTTC.

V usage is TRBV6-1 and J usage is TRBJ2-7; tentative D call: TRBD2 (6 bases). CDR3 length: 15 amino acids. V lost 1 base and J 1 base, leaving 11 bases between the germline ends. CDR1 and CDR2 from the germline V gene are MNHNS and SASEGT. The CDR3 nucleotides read TGTGCCAGCAGTGAAGGTCTAGCGCCATCCTACGAGCAGTACTTC. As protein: CASSEGLAPSYEQYF.

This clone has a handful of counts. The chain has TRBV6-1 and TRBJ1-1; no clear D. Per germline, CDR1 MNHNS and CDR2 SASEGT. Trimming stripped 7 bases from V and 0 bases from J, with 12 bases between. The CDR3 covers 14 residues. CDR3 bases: TGTGCCAGCACCCCGCCTGACATGAACACTGAAGCTTTCTTT. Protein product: CASTPPDMNTEAFF.

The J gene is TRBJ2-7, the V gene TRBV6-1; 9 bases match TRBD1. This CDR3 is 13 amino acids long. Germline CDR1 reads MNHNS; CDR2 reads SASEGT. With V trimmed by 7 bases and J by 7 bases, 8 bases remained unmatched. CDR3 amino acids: CASTPQGAGEQYF. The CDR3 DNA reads TGTGCCAGCACACCACAGGGGGCCGGGGAGCAGTACTTC.

CDR3 in DNA: TGTGCCAGCAGCCAAGGGACTTATGGCTACACCTTC. Protein sequence: CASSQGTYGYTF. J is TRBJ1-2 and V is TRBV4-2; D remains ambiguous. The V and J ends lost 1 base and 5 bases respectively, with 5 bases between them. The germline gives CDR1 LGHNA, CDR2 YNFKEQ. The CDR3 length is 12 residues.

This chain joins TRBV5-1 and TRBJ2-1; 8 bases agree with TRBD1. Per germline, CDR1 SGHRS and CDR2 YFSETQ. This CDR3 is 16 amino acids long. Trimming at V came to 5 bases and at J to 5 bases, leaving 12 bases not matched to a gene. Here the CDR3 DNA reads TGCGCCAGCAGACTTGGCAGGGGGCCCCTGAACAATGAGCAGTTCTTC. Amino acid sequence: CASRLGRGPLNNEQFF.

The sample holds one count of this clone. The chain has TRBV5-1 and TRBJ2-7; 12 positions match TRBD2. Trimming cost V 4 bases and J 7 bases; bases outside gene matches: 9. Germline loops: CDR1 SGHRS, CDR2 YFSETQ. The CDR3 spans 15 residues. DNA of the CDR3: TGCGCCAGCAGCGTGACTAGCGGGAGTACGGGTGAGCAGTACTTC. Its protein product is CASSVTSGSTGEQYF.

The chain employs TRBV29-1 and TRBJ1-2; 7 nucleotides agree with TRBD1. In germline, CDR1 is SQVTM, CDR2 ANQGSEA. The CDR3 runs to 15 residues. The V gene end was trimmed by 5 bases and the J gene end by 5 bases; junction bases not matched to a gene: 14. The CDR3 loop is CSVQVFGGQPYGYTF. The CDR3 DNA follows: TGCAGCGTTCAGGTCTTTGGGGGACAGCCGTATGGCTACACCTTC.

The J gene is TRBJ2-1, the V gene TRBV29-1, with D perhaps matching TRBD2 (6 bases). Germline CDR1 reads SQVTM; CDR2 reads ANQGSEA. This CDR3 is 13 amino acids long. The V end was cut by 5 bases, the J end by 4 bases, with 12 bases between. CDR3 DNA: TGCAGCGTTCCGGCGGGACGGTACAATGAGCAGTTCTTC. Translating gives CSVPAGRYNEQFF.

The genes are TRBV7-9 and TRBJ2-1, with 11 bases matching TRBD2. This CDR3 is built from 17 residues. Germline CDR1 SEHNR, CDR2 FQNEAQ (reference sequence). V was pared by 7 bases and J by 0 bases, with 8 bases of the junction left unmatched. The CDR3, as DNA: TGTGCCAGCAACCCACTAGCGGGAGCTCCCTCCTACAATGAGCAGTTCTTC. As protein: CASNPLAGAPSYNEQFF.

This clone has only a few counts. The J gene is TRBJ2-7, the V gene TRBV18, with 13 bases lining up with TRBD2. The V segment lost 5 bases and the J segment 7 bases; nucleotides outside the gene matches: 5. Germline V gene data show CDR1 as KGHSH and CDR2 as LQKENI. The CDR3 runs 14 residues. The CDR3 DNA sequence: TGTGCCAGCTCATCTACTAGCGGGGGGGCGGAGCAGTACTTC. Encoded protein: CASSSTSGGAEQYF.

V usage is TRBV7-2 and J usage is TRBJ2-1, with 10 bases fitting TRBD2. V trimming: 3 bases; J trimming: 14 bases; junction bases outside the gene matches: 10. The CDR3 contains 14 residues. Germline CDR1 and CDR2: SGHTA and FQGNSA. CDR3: CASSLGTSALREFF. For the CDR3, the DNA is TGTGCCAGCAGCTTGGGGACTAGCGCTCTAAGGGAGTTCTTC.